What follows are 31 T cell receptor beta chains derived from one specimen sequenced in a study of control samples from healthy donors and cancer patients. Some clones are missing from TCRdb's copy, which holds only in-frame ones; the method was immunoSEQ multiplex PCR. The sample holds 75,000 to 90,000 clones; about 85% are singletons and the top ten take over 2%. Input material: blood. Receptor source: a woman in her thirties or forties in good health.

The sample holds one count of this clone. The J gene is TRBJ2-5, the V gene TRBV11-3, with 12 bases that match TRBD2. This CDR3 has 15 residues. The ends lost 8 bases at V and 4 bases at J; junction bases unmatched: 8. Germline V gene data show CDR1 as SGHNT and CDR2 as YENEEA. CDR3 loop: CASGQLAGGAETQYF. The CDR3 bases are TGTGCCAGCGGACAACTAGCGGGGGGCGCAGAGACCCAGTACTTC. Based on the CDR3 plus reference TRBV11-3 and TRBJ2-5, the full variable domain is EAGVVQSPRYKIIEKKQPVAFWCNPISGHNTLYWYLQNLGQGPELLIRYENEEAVDDSQLPKDRFSAERLKGVDSTLKIQPAELGDSAVYLCASGQLAGGAETQYFGPGTRLLVL.

The chain uses TRBV4-3 and TRBJ2-1; a possible D gene is TRBD1 (6 bases). The germline V gene has CDR1 LGHNA and CDR2 YSLEER. V was shortened by 0 bases and J by 9 bases, with 15 bases between the two germline ends. The CDR3 contains 15 residues. CDR3 in DNA: TGCGCCAGCAGCCAAGATCGGCCAGGGGTTAGTGAGCAGTTCTTC. Translating gives CASSQDRPGVSEQFF.

The CDR3 DNA follows: TGTGCCAGTAGTTTTTCAGGGGGGCTTGAAGCTTTCTTT. Amino acids: CASSFSGGLEAFF. The rearrangement uses TRBV19 and TRBJ1-1, with TRBD1 matching 7 bases. After removal of 5 bases from V and 7 bases from J, the junction contained 7 bases not matched to a gene. The CDR3 extends over 13 amino acids. Germline V lookup: CDR1 LNHDA, CDR2 SQIVND (reference sequence).

The chain links TRBV14 to TRBJ1-3; 11 bases match TRBD1. This CDR3 spans 17 amino acids. Germline V gene lookup returns CDR1 SGHDN and CDR2 FVKESK. V was pared by 4 bases and J by 2 bases, with 7 bases of the junction left unmatched. The CDR3 DNA follows: TGTGCCAGCAGCCCAAGGACAGGGGGCGGCCCTGGAAACACCATATATTTT. Its protein is CASSPRTGGGPGNTIYF.

This rearrangement joins TRBV12-3 or TRBV12-4 to TRBJ1-3, with D unclear. The CDR3 is 12 amino acids. V lost 4 bases and J 3 bases, leaving 4 bases between the germline ends. The DNA for the CDR3 is TGTGCCAGCAGTTATAGTGGAAACACCATATATTTT. Amino acids: CASSYSGNTIYF.

The chain recombines TRBV12-3 or TRBV12-4 with TRBJ1-5, with D maybe TRBD1 (6 bases). Trimming took 6 bases from V and 4 from J, leaving 10 bases between them. The CDR3 runs 13 residues. CDR3 nucleotides: TGTGCCAGCAGGCAAACAGGGAATCAGCCCCAGCATTTT. Encoded protein: CASRQTGNQPQHF.

The chain couples TRBV2 to TRBJ1-1, with TRBD1 identical over 9 bases. The germline V gene has CDR1 SNHLY and CDR2 FYNNEI. Losses at the gene ends were 6 bases for V and 4 bases for J; bases not matched to a gene: 3. The CDR3 loop spans 13 amino acids. The CDR3 protein is CASRDRGGTEAFF. In DNA, the CDR3 is TGTGCCAGCAGGGACAGGGGAGGCACTGAAGCTTTCTTT.

The chain employs TRBV6-4 and TRBJ1-2; D might be TRBD1 (5 bases). V lost 0 bases, J lost 2 bases, and 13 bases lay in between. Germline CDR1 is MRHNA and CDR2 is SNTAGT. The CDR3 has 16 residues. The CDR3 loop reads CASSDSSQGENYGYTF. The CDR3 DNA reads as TGTGCCAGCAGTGACTCGAGTCAAGGGGAGAACTATGGCTACACCTTC.

V gene TRBV9 combines with J gene TRBJ1-1, with TRBD1 as a possible D gene (6 bases). The germline gives CDR1 SGDLS, CDR2 YYNGEE. The CDR3 sequence is 14 residues long. V dropped 0 bases and J dropped 1 base, with 7 bases sitting between them. CDR3 residues: CASSVAGQNTEAFF. CDR3 nucleotides: TGTGCCAGCAGCGTAGCGGGACAGAACACTGAAGCTTTCTTT.

The V and J genes are TRBV9 and TRBJ2-3; 13 bases line up with TRBD2. Per the germline V gene, CDR1 is SGDLS and CDR2 is YYNGEE. V shed 4 bases and J 4 bases; nucleotides not matched to a gene: 6. The CDR3 loop spans 16 amino acids. This chain's CDR3 is CASSLTGTSGADTQYF. CDR3 DNA sequence: TGTGCCAGCAGCCTAACCGGGACTAGCGGGGCAGATACGCAGTATTTT.

This clone was recorded a few times. The chain links TRBV6-5 to TRBJ1-4, with 7 bases fitting TRBD1. The V gene end was trimmed by 6 bases and the J gene end by 7 bases; junction bases not matched to a gene: 11. Germline values: CDR1 MNHEY, CDR2 SVGAGI. CDR3 length: 15 residues. CDR3 loop: CASSDGAGGAEKLFF. The CDR3 DNA sequence: TGTGCCAGCAGCGACGGGGCAGGGGGTGCTGAAAAACTGTTTTTT.

V is TRBV24-1 and J is TRBJ1-2; the D gene is possibly TRBD1 (5 bases). CDR1 KGHDR and CDR2 SFDVKD come from the germline V gene. Trimming stripped 7 bases from V and 4 bases from J, with 12 bases between. The CDR3 sequence is 13 residues long. The CDR3 protein is CATSQGSGYGYTF. CDR3 in DNA: TGTGCCACCAGCCAGGGTTCTGGCTATGGCTACACCTTC.

The chain carries TRBV6-2 or TRBV6-3 and TRBJ1-1, with 7 bases that match TRBD1. Germline values: CDR1 MNHEY, CDR2 SVGEGT. The CDR3 consists of 14 residues. V lost 5 bases to trimming and J lost 8 bases; unmatched junction nucleotides: 11. This CDR3 is CASSADRRTGEAFF. The CDR3, as DNA: TGTGCCAGCAGTGCGGACAGGAGGACGGGGGAAGCTTTCTTT.

The CDR3 loop reads CASSFASGATYGYTF. CDR3 sequence (DNA): TGTGCCAGCAGCTTCGCCTCAGGTGCTACCTATGGCTACACCTTC. The V gene is TRBV7-6, the J gene TRBJ1-2; D not certain. Germline CDR1 SGHVS, CDR2 FNYEAQ. This CDR3 region has 15 residues. The V end was cut by 3 bases, the J end by 4 bases, with 15 bases between.

The gene calls are TRBV30 and TRBJ1-1; D unresolved. The CDR3 consists of 14 residues. The V gene lost 0 bases and the J gene lost 0 bases, with 8 bases spanning the gap. Germline V gene sequence: CDR1 GTSNPN, CDR2 SVGIG (reference sequence). The CDR3 region has the DNA TGTGCCTGGAGTGTAAGGGCAATGAACACTGAAGCTTTCTTT. It is translated as CAWSVRAMNTEAFF.

The chain uses TRBV5-1 and TRBJ2-5; D gene ambiguous. CDR3 length: 13 amino acids. The germline gives CDR1 SGHRS, CDR2 YFSETQ. Trimming cost V 2 bases and J 5 bases, with 10 bases left between them. The CDR3 protein is CASSLRAGETQYF. The CDR3, as DNA: TGCGCCAGCAGCTTAAGGGCCGGGGAGACCCAGTACTTC.

The chain has TRBV20-1 and TRBJ2-4, with TRBD2 matching 14 bases. This CDR3 has 15 residues. Germline CDR1 reads DFQATT; CDR2 reads SNEGSKA (reference sequence). The trim removed 6 bases at V and 5 bases at J, leaving 6 bases unmatched. The CDR3 coding sequence is TGCAGTGCGAGTAGACTAGCGGGGGGGCAAAACATTCAGTACTTC. Translated, it gives CSASRLAGGQNIQYF.

The chain has TRBV24-1 and TRBJ2-1; 7 bases match TRBD2. The CDR3 totals 19 residues. Germline V gene sequence: CDR1 KGHDR, CDR2 SFDVKD. Unmatched junction bases numbered 18, after V lost 5 bases and J lost 3 bases. The CDR3 loop is CATSAPTRVAGESYNEQFF. The CDR3 DNA reads as TGTGCCACCAGTGCCCCGACGAGGGTGGCGGGGGAAAGCTACAATGAGCAGTTCTTC.

This rearrangement joins TRBV24-1 to TRBJ1-5; possibly TRBD1 for D (6 bases). Germline lookup yields CDR1 KGHDR and CDR2 SFDVKD. The ends were cut back, 4 bases at V and 3 bases at J, with 9 bases in the middle. This CDR3 contains 14 residues. This CDR3 reads CATSEGGHNQPQHF. CDR3 DNA sequence: TGTGCCACCAGTGAGGGGGGACACAATCAGCCCCAGCATTTT.

This clone was detected once. This chain links TRBV12-3 or TRBV12-4 with TRBJ1-2; 8 nucleotides line up with TRBD1. The V and J ends lost 4 bases and 4 bases, in that order; junction bases with no gene match: 2. The CDR3 has 13 residues. CDR3 coding DNA: TGTGCCAGCAGTTGGACAGGGAGCTATGGCTACACCTTC. Translating gives CASSWTGSYGYTF.

J is TRBJ2-1 and V is TRBV14, with 7 bases lining up with TRBD1. The CDR3 is 14 amino acids. The V segment lost 4 bases and the J segment 7 bases; nucleotides outside the gene matches: 7. Germline-derived CDR1 and CDR2 are SGHDN and FVKESK. This chain's CDR3 is CASSRGGRVNEQFF. Here the CDR3 DNA reads TGTGCCAGCAGCCGAGGGGGCCGGGTTAATGAGCAGTTCTTC.

This clone was counted once. The V gene is TRBV10-3, the J gene TRBJ2-7; TRBD1 matches 9 bases. In germline, CDR1 is ENHRY, CDR2 SYGVKD. There are 17 residues in the CDR3. V shed 0 bases, J shed 4 bases, and the junction held 10 bases outside the gene matches. The CDR3 region is CAISESAVGTGKYEQYF. The CDR3 DNA reads TGTGCCATCAGTGAGTCGGCAGTGGGGACAGGGAAGTACGAGCAGTACTTC.

The chain recombines TRBV9 with TRBJ2-2; D is ambiguous. Germline V CDR1 and CDR2: SGDLS, YYNGEE. The CDR3 is made up of 16 amino acids. Trimming took off 0 bases at V and 0 bases at J, with 9 bases between the two ends. This CDR3 reads CASSVEATTNTGELFF. The DNA for the CDR3 is TGTGCCAGCAGCGTAGAGGCTACTACGAACACCGGGGAGCTGTTTTTT.

The chain links TRBV30 to TRBJ2-1, with 7 bases that match TRBD2. The CDR3 totals 13 residues. After removal of 1 base from V and 7 bases from J, the junction contained 4 bases not matched to a gene. CDR1 is GTSNPN, CDR2 SVGIG, per germline (reference sequence). CDR3 sequence: CAWSGLASNEQFF. The CDR3, as DNA: TGTGCCTGGAGTGGACTAGCATCAAATGAGCAGTTCTTC.

The genes are TRBV29-1 and TRBJ1-4, with D unresolved. This CDR3 has 15 residues. The germline V and J ends were trimmed by 6 bases and 3 bases, with 17 bases remaining between them. The germline V gene encodes CDR1 SQVTM and CDR2 ANQGSEA. The CDR3 region has the DNA TGCAGCGTGCTACGAACGAGGTTATCTAATGAAAAACTGTTTTTT. This encodes CSVLRTRLSNEKLFF.

V and J are TRBV18 and TRBJ2-2; tentative D call: TRBD1 (7 bases). Per the germline V gene, CDR1 is KGHSH and CDR2 is LQKENI. The CDR3 contains 18 residues. The germline V and J ends were trimmed by 3 bases and 2 bases, with 19 bases remaining between them. The CDR3 nucleotides are TGTGCCAGCTCACCGAGGTTTGCGGGACAGCATAACACCGGGGAGCTGTTTTTT. This gives the protein CASSPRFAGQHNTGELFF.

The J gene is TRBJ1-2, the V gene TRBV6-6, with 10 bases fitting TRBD1. The V segment lost 2 bases and the J segment 2 bases; nucleotides outside the gene matches: 2. The CDR3 has 15 residues. Germline V lookup: CDR1 MNHNY, CDR2 SVGAGI (reference sequence). DNA for the CDR3: TGTGCCAGCAGTTACCCGGGACAGGGGAACTATGGCTACACCTTC. Translated, it gives CASSYPGQGNYGYTF.

The chain uses TRBV28 and TRBJ2-1; D is ambiguous. The CDR3 extends over 15 amino acids. Germline CDR1 and CDR2: MDHEN and SYDVKM. The V gene lost 5 bases and the J gene lost 2 bases, with 13 bases spanning the gap. CDR3 in amino acids: CASSLAGVTYNEQFF. CDR3 bases: TGTGCCAGCAGTCTGGCTGGAGTGACCTACAATGAGCAGTTCTTC.

The rearrangement joins TRBV6-6 to TRBJ2-3, with 8 bases matching TRBD2. The CDR3 is made up of 15 amino acids. The V segment lost 6 bases and the J segment 0 bases; nucleotides outside the gene matches: 5. Germline V gene sequence: CDR1 MNHNY, CDR2 SVGAGI (reference sequence). CDR3 residues: CASSQAGASTDTQYF. CDR3 DNA: TGTGCCAGCAGCCAAGCGGGGGCTAGCACAGATACGCAGTATTTT.

This rearrangement joins TRBV20-1 to TRBJ1-2; a possible D gene is TRBD1 (5 bases). The CDR3 runs 13 residues. Germline V gives CDR1 DFQATT, CDR2 SNEGSKA (reference sequence). V was shortened by 6 bases and J by 6 bases, with 17 bases between the two germline ends. CDR3 protein: CSASSGRKNGYTF. Written as DNA, the CDR3 is TGCAGTGCCAGTTCAGGGCGCAAGAATGGCTACACCTTC.

The genes are TRBV4-1 and TRBJ1-4; no clear D gene. Trimming cost V 3 bases and J 8 bases, with 7 bases left between them. The germline CDR1 and CDR2 sequences are MGHRA and YSYEKL. CDR3 length: 12 residues. CDR3: CASSHPNEKLFF. DNA of the CDR3: TGCGCCAGCAGCCACCCCAACGAAAAACTGTTTTTT.